Sequencing of this TCR beta chain was carried out in a study of low-dose radiotherapy and immunotherapy resistance in tumors. Time point of the sample: after trial treatment. Treatment specified: LDRT plus nivolumab, ipilimumab, low-dose cyclophosphamide and aspirin (RACIN trial). Donors were treated with nivolumab, ipilimumab, aspirin, and low-dose cyclophosphamide and radiotherapy. Alpha and beta chains were covered, as first-strand cDNA relied on TRAV- and TRBV-specific primers. TCR amplification involved 20 PCR cycles with a constant-region primer and V-primer adapter. TCRdb fed the reads into MiXCR, producing one record per CDR3 protein. The data contain 95,000 to 100,000 distinct CDR3 sequences, around 21% of them singletons. At least ten counts were recorded for this clonotype. From germline, CDR1 is MNHEY and CDR2 SMNVEV (reference sequence). V gave up 3 bases and J gave up 11 bases, with 10 bases separating them. The CDR3 covers 12 residues.

The clonotype comes from a male donor with prostate cancer. Sample: PBMCs, taken after low-dose radiotherapy plus immunotherapy. The chain is built from TRBV27 and TRBJ1-4; no clear D. The CDR3 here is CASSFGGKKLFF. CDR3 bases: TGTGCCAGCAGTTTCGGCGGGAAGAAACTGTTTTTT. Full variable domain (outside the CDR3, taken from reference TRBV27 and TRBJ1-4): EAQVTQNPRYLITVTGKKLTVTCSQNMNHEYMSWYRQDPGLGLRQIYYSMNVEVTDKGDVPEGYKVSRKEKRNFPLILESPSPNQTSLYFCASSFGGKKLFFGSGTQLSVL.